A selection of T cell receptor beta chains follows, all from one sample in a study of shared clonotypes between healthy human individuals. Only in-frame clones appear in the TCRdb table, and some are missing; sequencing was by immunoSEQ multiplex PCR. The top ten hold approximately 1.7% of the sample, which has millions of clones, 93% seen once. The sample comprised naive CD8+ T cells from PBMCs. These receptors were taken from a man younger than 35 in good health. Some clones in this sample may be carry-over from other donors' samples. The CDR3 runs from the conserved cysteine through the conserved F or W. A D gene is named only where the DNA matches it firmly. Not every row has a clone size; where given, it reads once, few, many or a size class.

V gene: TRBV28; clone size: -; D gene: TRBD1; J gene: TRBJ2-7; CDR3 protein: CASSYDRGGYEQYF; CDR3 DNA: TGTGCCAGCAGTTACGACAGGGGAGGCTACGAGCAGTACTTC
V gene: TRBV5-4; clone size: -; D gene: -; J gene: TRBJ2-7; CDR3 protein: CASSLFGGPYEQYF; CDR3 DNA: TGTGCCAGCAGCTTGTTTGGCGGGCCCTACGAGCAGTACTTC
V gene: TRBV19; clone size: -; D gene: -; J gene: TRBJ1-5; CDR3 protein: CASSRAGEHSNQPQHF; CDR3 DNA: TGTGCCAGTAGTAGGGCGGGGGAACATAGCAATCAGCCCCAGCATTTT
V gene: TRBV27; clone size: -; D gene: -; J gene: TRBJ2-3; CDR3 protein: CASSDQTGTDTQYF; CDR3 DNA: TGTGCCAGCAGCGATCAAACAGGCACAGATACGCAGTATTTT
V gene: TRBV4-3; clone size: -; D gene: TRBD1; J gene: TRBJ1-1; CDR3 protein: CASSQRTGGNTEAFF; CDR3 DNA: TGCGCCAGCAGCCAAAGGACAGGCGGGAACACTGAAGCTTTCTTT
V gene: TRBV5-4; clone size: -; D gene: -; J gene: TRBJ2-7; CDR3 protein: CASSLRDGPREQYF; CDR3 DNA: TGTGCCAGCAGCCTACGGGACGGCCCTAGGGAGCAGTACTTC
V gene: TRBV6-6; clone size: -; D gene: TRBD2; J gene: TRBJ2-7; CDR3 protein: CASTRAGLHYEQYF; CDR3 DNA: TGTGCCAGCACCCGAGCGGGGCTGCACTACGAGCAGTACTTC
V gene: TRBV19; clone size: -; D gene: -; J gene: TRBJ1-1; CDR3 protein: CASSSPGRTEAFF; CDR3 DNA: TGTGCCAGTAGTTCCCCAGGGAGGACTGAAGCTTTCTTT
V gene: TRBV30; clone size: -; D gene: -; J gene: TRBJ2-1; CDR3 protein: CAWSVGSGYNEQFF; CDR3 DNA: TGTGCCTGGAGTGTAGGTTCGGGGTACAATGAGCAGTTCTTC
V gene: TRBV13; clone size: -; D gene: -; J gene: TRBJ2-3; CDR3 protein: CASSFGQISTDTQYF; CDR3 DNA: TGTGCCAGCAGCTTTGGGCAGATAAGCACAGATACGCAGTATTTT
V gene: TRBV9; clone size: -; D gene: -; J gene: TRBJ2-7; CDR3 protein: CASSVMGGSYEQYF; CDR3 DNA: TGTGCCAGCAGCGTAATGGGTGGGTCCTACGAGCAGTACTTC
V gene: TRBV4-1; clone size: -; D gene: TRBD1; J gene: TRBJ1-3; CDR3 protein: CASTQNTGDLGNTIYF; CDR3 DNA: TGCGCCAGCACCCAAAACACAGGGGATTTGGGAAACACCATATATTTT
V gene: TRBV29-1; clone size: -; D gene: TRBD2; J gene: TRBJ2-1; CDR3 protein: CSVPTSGNEQFF; CDR3 DNA: TGCAGCGTTCCGACTAGCGGCAATGAGCAGTTCTTC
V gene: TRBV19; clone size: -; D gene: -; J gene: TRBJ2-1; CDR3 protein: CASSITGLRISYNEQFF; CDR3 DNA: TGTGCCAGTAGTATCACGGGACTCCGAATCTCCTACAATGAGCAGTTCTTC
V gene: TRBV9; clone size: -; D gene: -; J gene: TRBJ2-5; CDR3 protein: CASSGGTLQETQYF; CDR3 DNA: TGTGCCAGCAGCGGCGGGACTCTTCAAGAGACCCAGTACTTC
V gene: TRBV4-1; clone size: -; D gene: TRBD2; J gene: TRBJ2-3; CDR3 protein: CASSLKALAGGPITDTQYF; CDR3 DNA: TGCGCCAGCAGCTTAAAGGCGCTAGCGGGAGGGCCAATCACAGATACGCAGTATTTT
V gene: TRBV29-1; clone size: -; D gene: -; J gene: TRBJ1-1; CDR3 protein: CSVEVPRGEAFF; CDR3 DNA: TGCAGCGTTGAGGTACCCCGGGGTGAAGCTTTCTTT
V gene: TRBV7-9; clone size: once; D gene: -; J gene: TRBJ2-7; CDR3 protein: CASSLAGERGYEQYF; CDR3 DNA: TGTGCCAGCAGCTTAGCTGGGGAGAGGGGCTACGAGCAGTACTTC
V gene: TRBV7-9; clone size: once; D gene: -; J gene: TRBJ1-6; CDR3 protein: CASDAGTHNSPLHF; CDR3 DNA: TGTGCCAGCGATGCCGGGACTCATAATTCACCCCTCCACTTT
V gene: TRBV7-8; clone size: -; D gene: TRBD1; J gene: TRBJ1-5; CDR3 protein: CASSFETGAGQPQHF; CDR3 DNA: TGTGCCAGCAGCTTCGAGACAGGGGCAGGGCAGCCCCAGCATTTT
V gene: TRBV28; clone size: -; D gene: -; J gene: TRBJ1-5; CDR3 protein: CASSPRQGKFHSNQPQHF; CDR3 DNA: TGTGCCAGCAGCCCCCGGCAGGGGAAGTTTCATAGCAATCAGCCCCAGCATTTT
V gene: TRBV7-9; clone size: -; D gene: -; J gene: TRBJ1-4; CDR3 protein: CASSLMQGWTTNEKLFF; CDR3 DNA: TGTGCCAGCAGCTTAATGCAGGGGTGGACAACTAATGAAAAACTGTTTTTT
V gene: TRBV6-6; clone size: -; D gene: -; J gene: TRBJ2-7; CDR3 protein: CASRHTTTGAYEQYF; CDR3 DNA: TGTGCCAGCAGACATACTACAACAGGAGCCTACGAGCAGTACTTC
V gene: TRBV25-1; clone size: -; D gene: -; J gene: TRBJ1-2; CDR3 protein: CASLGQNYGYTF; CDR3 DNA: TGTGCCAGCCTGGGGCAGAACTATGGCTACACCTTC
V gene: TRBV27; clone size: -; D gene: -; J gene: TRBJ2-1; CDR3 protein: CASGKSSYNEQFF; CDR3 DNA: TGTGCCAGCGGGAAGAGCTCCTACAATGAGCAGTTCTTC
V gene: TRBV28; clone size: -; D gene: -; J gene: TRBJ1-3; CDR3 protein: CASSLYRATQRVSGNTIYF; CDR3 DNA: TGTGCCAGCAGTTTATACAGGGCCACACAACGAGTCTCTGGAAACACCATATATTTT
V gene: TRBV7-9; clone size: -; D gene: -; J gene: TRBJ2-7; CDR3 protein: CASSPGSGSPYEQYF; CDR3 DNA: TGTGCCAGCAGCCCGGGGTCCGGCAGCCCCTACGAGCAGTACTTC
V gene: TRBV27; clone size: -; D gene: -; J gene: TRBJ1-5; CDR3 protein: CASSTRGGSQPQHF; CDR3 DNA: TGTGCCAGCAGTACCAGGGGTGGTAGTCAGCCCCAGCATTTT
V gene: TRBV4-2; clone size: -; D gene: -; J gene: TRBJ2-2; CDR3 protein: CASSQSGNTGELFF; CDR3 DNA: TGTGCCAGCAGCCAATCGGGGAACACCGGGGAGCTGTTTTTT
V gene: TRBV6-5; clone size: -; D gene: -; J gene: TRBJ2-7; CDR3 protein: CASSERVPYEQYF; CDR3 DNA: TGTGCCAGCAGTGAGCGGGTCCCCTACGAGCAGTACTTC
V gene: TRBV21-1; clone size: -; D gene: -; J gene: TRBJ1-5; CDR3 protein: CASRTGGRNQPQHF; CDR3 DNA: TGTGCCAGCAGGACAGGGGGCCGCAATCAGCCCCAGCATTTT
V gene: TRBV29-1; clone size: -; D gene: -; J gene: TRBJ1-2; CDR3 protein: CSAHLGVNYGYTF; CDR3 DNA: TGCAGCGCTCATTTAGGGGTGAACTATGGCTACACCTTC
V gene: TRBV4-2; clone size: -; D gene: TRBD2; J gene: TRBJ2-7; CDR3 protein: CASSPYGGRYEQYF; CDR3 DNA: TGTGCCAGCAGCCCCTATGGCGGGAGATACGAGCAGTACTTC
V gene: TRBV7-9; clone size: -; D gene: -; J gene: TRBJ2-1; CDR3 protein: CASSSRDATYNEQFF; CDR3 DNA: TGTGCCAGCAGCTCCCGGGACGCAACCTACAATGAGCAGTTCTTC
V gene: TRBV7-9; clone size: -; D gene: -; J gene: TRBJ2-7; CDR3 protein: CASSGRGSDNYEQYF; CDR3 DNA: TGTGCCAGCAGCGGTAGAGGAAGCGATAACTACGAGCAGTACTTC
V gene: TRBV28; clone size: -; D gene: -; J gene: TRBJ2-7; CDR3 protein: CASSSSHLDTSYEQYF; CDR3 DNA: TGTGCCAGCAGTTCATCCCACTTAGACACCTCCTACGAGCAGTACTTC